This T cell receptor beta chain was recovered during a study of a mutant IDH1 vaccine in newly diagnosed glioma (dated by TCRdb to 2020 to 2022). A note on the overall study: In the chemotherapy-containing groups, vaccination started alongside temozolomide cycles, whereas in patients who had radiotherapy alone it started 4-6 weeks after radiotherapy. Of the 30 or so patients who were treated, about 62% were male and about 40% were female, and the mean age was approximately 40 years. Prior to enrollment, standard therapy consisting of radiotherapy alone, temozolomide alone, or radiochemotherapy with temozolomide had been administered to patients, with the combination being received by most patients. The week-35 safety follow-up was designated visit V12, and the week-47 end of study was designated visit V13. Peripheral blood samples were drawn at six visits, namely V03 (baseline), V05, V07, V10, V12 and V13. Longitudinal TCRB deep sequencing was done for about two dozen treated patients, wherever samples were available for exploratory analyses.

Overall results and qualifications from the work: The authors noted that analyses of patient blood samples could not be reproduced because of sample limitations. Immune responses induced by the vaccine were seen in 90% to 95% of patients across multiple MHC alleles. Pseudoprogression seemed to be unrelated to changes in the top peripheral T cell clonotypes found by TCRB sequencing. Selection of PBMC samples for TCRB deep sequencing was based on availability.

In the paper's terms, the time point label means: week 35, safety follow-up. Every vaccine dose consisted of 300 ug of a 20-mer mutant IDH1 peptide in Montanide, administered subcutaneously together with topical imiquimod. Across visits V03 through V10, patients got a total of eight vaccinations, given in weeks 1, 3, 5, 7, 11, 15, 19 and 23. All donors had newly diagnosed IDH1-mutant astrocytomas of WHO grade 3 or 4 that showed loss of nuclear ATRX. The samples were drawn from NOA16, a multicentre, single-arm, open-label phase I trial in Germany that tested a mutant IDH1 peptide vaccine in humans for the first time. The DNeasy Blood and Tissue Kit was used to extract genomic DNA from EDTA blood for TCRB sequencing. V gives up 1 base and J gives up 5 bases, and the segment between their germline ends measures 9 bases. The CDR3 has 14 amino acids, counting the end cysteine and phenylalanine. Of all the DNA, just the CDR3 is kept, 42 bases in frame from base 1. In the germline V gene, CDR1 corresponds to SGHTA and CDR2 to FQGNSA.

This clone was counted once. Its antigen is unknown. Within one base of it there is no much larger clone, and no base qualities were kept. The protocol used for the library was the immunoSEQ multiplex PCR assay. The hsTCRB Kit was used according to the manufacturer's protocol to amplify rearranged TCR beta chain sequences. An Illumina MiSeq was used to sequence the TCRB libraries. The authors' analysis ran thus. Demultiplexing, trimming and gene mapping were performed with the kit vendor's proprietary platform. The immuneACCESS repertoire file appears here via TCRdb, limited to in-frame rearrangements. These files lack a portion of the clones; in checked studies, under half of the deficit traces to unresolved V genes, and the cause of the others is not known. That table supplies the V and J calls and clone size; D and trimming were determined from the DNA. In this sample the table shows tens of thousands of clones, around 77% of which occur a single time. The ten largest clones capture approximately 3.4% of the sample.

The chain links TRBV7-2 with TRBJ1-5; perhaps TRBD1 is the D gene, with 5 bases matching. This TCR derives from a man in his forties with glioma. Some clones in this sample may be carry-over from other donors' samples. Here the sequenced sample was PBMCs, taken from a glioma patient whose treatment included an IDH1 peptide vaccine. The nucleotide sequence reads as follows: TGTGCCAGCAGCTTAGTAGGCAGGGATCAGCCCCAGCATTTT. Its coded protein is CASSLVGRDQPQHF.